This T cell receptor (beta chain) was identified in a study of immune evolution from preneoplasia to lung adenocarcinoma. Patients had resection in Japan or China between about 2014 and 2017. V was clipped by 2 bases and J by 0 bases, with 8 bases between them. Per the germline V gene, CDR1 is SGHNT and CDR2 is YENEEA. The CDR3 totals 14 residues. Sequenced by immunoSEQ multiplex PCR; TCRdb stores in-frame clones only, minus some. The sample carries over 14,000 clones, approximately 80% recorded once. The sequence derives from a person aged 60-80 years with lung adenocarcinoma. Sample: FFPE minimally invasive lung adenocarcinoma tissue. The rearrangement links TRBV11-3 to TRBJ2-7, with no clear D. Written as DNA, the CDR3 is TGTGCCAGCAGCTTAACAGCTAACTCCTACGAGCAGTACTTC. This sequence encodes CASSLTANSYEQYF.